This T cell receptor beta chain was captured by sequencing in a study of control samples from healthy donors and cancer patients. Between the trimmed V and J ends, which lost 2 bases and 6 bases, there was a span of 10 bases. The CDR3 extends over 13 amino acids. CDR1 is MNHNS, CDR2 SASEGT, per germline. Sequencing was performed with immunoSEQ multiplex PCR; in TCRdb, only in-frame clones are kept and a portion is missing. The table shows about 120,000 clones, with roughly 90% occurring only once. Sequenced sample: blood. The J gene is TRBJ1-1, the V gene TRBV6-1; D is ambiguous. The sequence was collected from a man aged 45-65 years in good health. In DNA, the CDR3 is TGTGCCAGCAGTGAACTTGTAAAGGCTGAAGCTTTCTTT. Its translation is CASSELVKAEAFF.